A single sample gave rise to the 20 T cell receptor beta chains below, sequenced in a study of blood T cell repertoires in COVID-19. Produced via immunoSEQ multiplex PCR; TCRdb's table is partial and in-frame only. Among under 200,000 clones listed, approximately 90% were seen once. The specimen was peripheral blood. These receptors were collected from a man in his forties or fifties with active or convalescent COVID-19.

The chain combines TRBV18 with TRBJ1-6; 9 positions agree with TRBD1. V lost 1 base to trimming and J lost 7 bases; unmatched junction nucleotides: 5. The CDR3 contains 16 residues. The germline gives CDR1 KGHSH, CDR2 LQKENI. CDR3 loop: CASSPLTGGANSPLHF. The CDR3, as DNA: TGTGCCAGCTCACCACTTACAGGGGGCGCGAATTCACCCCTCCACTTT. The complete variable domain, with remaining parts taken from reference TRBV18 and TRBJ1-6, reads NAGVMQNPRHLVRRRGQEARLRCSPMKGHSHVYWYRQLPEEGLKFMVYLQKENIIDESGMPKERFSAEFPKEGPSILRIQQVVRGDSAAYFCASSPLTGGANSPLHFGNGTRLTVT.

The rearrangement joins TRBV20-1 to TRBJ1-2; the D gene is possibly TRBD1 (6 bases). The CDR3 is 11 residues long. Looked up from germline, CDR1 is DFQATT and CDR2 is SNEGSKA (reference sequence). Trimming removed 5 bases at V and 6 bases at J, with 10 bases between. DNA for the CDR3: TGCAGTGCTTCGTCAGGGGATGGCTACACCTTC. Translation: CSASSGDGYTF.

The V and J genes are TRBV9 and TRBJ2-1; TRBD2 matches 11 bases. This CDR3 region has 15 residues. CDR1 SGDLS and CDR2 YYNGEE come from the germline V gene. Trimming took 2 bases from V and 6 from J; bases not matched to a gene: 4. CDR3: CASSVLAGGFNEQFF. CDR3 DNA: TGTGCCAGCAGCGTCCTAGCGGGGGGCTTCAATGAGCAGTTCTTC. Drawing the rest from reference TRBV9 and TRBJ2-1, the complete variable domain is DSGVTQTPKHLITATGQRVTLRCSPRSGDLSVYWYQQSLDQGLQFLIQYYNGEERAKGNILERFSAQQFPDLHSELNLSSLELGDSALYFCASSVLAGGFNEQFFGPGTRLTVL.

The gene calls are TRBV7-2 and TRBJ1-2, with 7 bases matching TRBD1. CDR3 length: 13 amino acids. Looked up from germline, CDR1 is SGHTA and CDR2 is FQGNSA. V shed 1 base, J shed 8 bases, and the junction held 4 bases outside the gene matches. The CDR3 coding sequence is TGTGCCAGCAGCTTAGAGGGGGCGCGGGGCTACACCTTC. It codes for CASSLEGARGYTF.

The J gene is TRBJ1-1, the V gene TRBV21-1; the tabulated D call, TRBD1, remains unverified against the DNA. TRBV21-1 is deemed a pseudogene. The CDR3 extends over 16 amino acids. The CDR3 DNA sequence: TGTGCCAGCAGCATCCGGGACAGCAGTATGAACACTGAAGCTTTCTTT. This codes for CASSIRDSSMNTEAFF.

This chain connects TRBV7-3 to TRBJ2-1; no clear D. Looked up from germline, CDR1 is SGHTA and CDR2 is FQGTGA. Trimming cost V 2 bases and J 0 bases, with 8 bases left between them. The CDR3 consists of 15 residues. Here the CDR3 reads CASSLFADSYNEQFF. The CDR3 DNA sequence: TGTGCCAGCAGCTTATTCGCGGACTCCTACAATGAGCAGTTCTTC.

This rearrangement joins TRBV4-1 to TRBJ2-1; weak D call: TRBD1 (6 bases). Germline loops: CDR1 MGHRA, CDR2 YSYEKL. Trimming removed 3 bases at V and 0 bases at J, with 15 bases between. The CDR3 runs to 17 residues. The CDR3 bases are TGCGCCAGCAGCCAGGACCCAGGGGAAAGCTCCTACAATGAGCAGTTCTTC. Its translation: CASSQDPGESSYNEQFF.

The chain employs TRBV12-5 and TRBJ1-1, with TRBD1 as a possible D gene (6 bases). CDR1 is LGHNT and CDR2 is FRNRAP in the germline V gene. There are 16 residues in the CDR3. Trimming took off 0 bases at V and 0 bases at J, with 11 bases between the two ends. The CDR3 region is CASGLVLTGMNTEAFF. CDR3 sequence (DNA): TGTGCTAGTGGTTTGGTTTTAACAGGGATGAACACTGAAGCTTTCTTT.

This clone came up once. The V gene is TRBV18, the J gene TRBJ2-7; TRBD2 matches at 10 bases. There are 18 residues in the CDR3. CDR1 and CDR2 from the germline V gene are KGHSH and LQKENI. Trimming cost V 1 base and J 0 bases; bases outside gene matches: 9. The CDR3 loop is CASSPLAGGKTSSYEQYF. Here the CDR3 DNA reads TGTGCCAGCTCACCACTAGCGGGAGGCAAAACGAGCTCCTACGAGCAGTACTTC.

V usage is TRBV5-1 and J usage is TRBJ2-5; D gene unclear. From germline, CDR1 is SGHRS and CDR2 YFSETQ. The CDR3 runs 14 residues. Trimming removed 0 bases at V and 5 bases at J, with 11 bases between. CDR3 nucleotide sequence: TGCGCCAGCAGCTTGGGGGCAGGCGCGGAGACCCAGTACTTC. Protein: CASSLGAGAETQYF.

This chain links TRBV2 with TRBJ1-6, with TRBD1 matching 9 bases. CDR3 length: 16 amino acids. Germline assignment: CDR1 SNHLY and CDR2 FYNNEI. V shed 5 bases and J 9 bases; nucleotides not matched to a gene: 11. The CDR3 region is CASSTQSTGGFSPLHF. As DNA, the CDR3 is TGTGCCAGCAGTACCCAAAGTACAGGGGGCTTTTCACCCCTCCACTTT.

The V call is TRBV4-2, the J call TRBJ2-7; 7 bases line up with TRBD1. The CDR3 has 15 residues. V lost 0 bases to trimming and J lost 3 bases; unmatched junction nucleotides: 5. The V gene's germline CDR1 is LGHNA and CDR2 YNFKEQ. CDR3 amino acids: CASSQDLGGGYEQYF. In nucleotides, the CDR3 is TGTGCCAGCAGCCAAGATCTAGGGGGCGGCTACGAGCAGTACTTC.

There are a few counts of this clone. The genes are TRBV6-5 and TRBJ2-7; 14 bases line up with TRBD2. CDR1 and CDR2 from the germline V gene are MNHEY and SVGAGI. Trimming cost V 10 bases and J 5 bases; bases outside gene matches: 7. The CDR3 totals 14 residues. CDR3 region: CAITTGLAGDEQYF. The DNA of the CDR3 is TGTGCCATCACCACGGGACTAGCGGGAGACGAGCAGTACTTC.

The chain links TRBV5-4 to TRBJ1-6, with 7 bases fitting TRBD1. V dropped 4 bases and J dropped 9; count of bases not matched to a gene: 10. CDR3 length: 15 amino acids. In germline, CDR1 is SGHNT, CDR2 YYREEE (reference sequence). The CDR3 here is CASSPGYRGSSPLHF. CDR3 in DNA: TGTGCCAGCAGCCCTGGGTACAGGGGATCTTCACCCCTCCACTTT.

The genes are TRBV6-5 and TRBJ1-2; maybe TRBD1 (6 bases). The CDR3 loop spans 14 amino acids. Trimming pared 6 bases from V and 8 bases from J, leaving 19 bases between. The germline gives CDR1 MNHEY, CDR2 SVGAGI. Here the CDR3 DNA reads TGTGCCAGCAGCGGTAAGACAGGACCAATGGGCTACACCTTC. Translating gives CASSGKTGPMGYTF.

The rearrangement joins TRBV28 to TRBJ1-4; 9 nucleotides agree with TRBD1. The trim removed 5 bases at V and 10 bases at J, leaving 5 bases unmatched. CDR3 size: 13 residues. CDR1 is MDHEN, CDR2 SYDVKM, per germline. The CDR3 nucleotides are TGTGCCAGCAGTAAGACAGGGGGATCAAAACTGTTTTTT. Translation: CASSKTGGSKLFF.

In this sample, this clone turned up once. The rearrangement joins TRBV5-4 to TRBJ2-1; 12 bases map to TRBD2. The V gene's germline CDR1 is SGHNT and CDR2 YYREEE (reference sequence). V lost 4 bases, J lost 5 bases, and 7 bases stayed unmatched. The length of the CDR3 is 16 residues. DNA of the CDR3: TGTGCCAGCAGCGAGGCGCGGACTAGCGGGAACAATGAGCAGTTCTTC. This codes for CASSEARTSGNNEQFF.

The V and J genes are TRBV6-6 and TRBJ2-6; 10 nucleotides match TRBD1. Germline V CDR1 and CDR2: MNHNY, SVGAGI (reference sequence). The CDR3 sequence is 18 residues long. V shed 5 bases, J shed 3 bases, and the junction held 10 bases outside the gene matches. The CDR3 DNA reads TGTGCCAGCAGTCGATGGGACAGGGGATCGGGTGGGGCCAACGTCCTGACTTTC. This gives the protein CASSRWDRGSGGANVLTF.

This chain connects TRBV29-1 to TRBJ1-1, with unresolved D. V was pared by 4 bases and J by 6 bases, with 6 bases between. The CDR3 covers 10 residues. Germline assignment: CDR1 SQVTM and CDR2 ANQGSEA. In DNA, the CDR3 is TGCAGCGTTGGGGCAGCTGAAGCTTTCTTT. It is translated as CSVGAAEAFF.

The chain combines TRBV18 with TRBJ1-3; D perhaps matches TRBD1 (6 bases). CDR3 length equals 14 residues. V was clipped by 6 bases and J by 3 bases, with 12 bases between them. CDR1 and CDR2 (germline): KGHSH, LQKENI. The CDR3 loop is CASSKQGDGNTIYF. DNA of the CDR3: TGTGCCAGCTCGAAACAGGGTGATGGAAACACCATATATTTT.